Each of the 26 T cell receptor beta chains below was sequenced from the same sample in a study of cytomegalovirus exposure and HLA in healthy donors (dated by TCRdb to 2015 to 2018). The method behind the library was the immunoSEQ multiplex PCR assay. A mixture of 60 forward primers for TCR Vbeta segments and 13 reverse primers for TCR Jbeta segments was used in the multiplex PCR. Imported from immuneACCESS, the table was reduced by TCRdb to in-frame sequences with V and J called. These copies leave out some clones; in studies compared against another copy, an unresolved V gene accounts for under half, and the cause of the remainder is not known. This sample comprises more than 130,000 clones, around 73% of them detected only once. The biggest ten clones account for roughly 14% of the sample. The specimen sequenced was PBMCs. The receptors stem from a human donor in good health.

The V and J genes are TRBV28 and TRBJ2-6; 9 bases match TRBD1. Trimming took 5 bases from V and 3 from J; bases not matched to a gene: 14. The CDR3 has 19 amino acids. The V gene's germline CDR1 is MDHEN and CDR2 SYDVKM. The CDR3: CASSPGQGSPSRGANVLTF. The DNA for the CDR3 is TGTGCCAGCAGTCCAGGACAGGGGTCACCCTCTCGTGGGGCCAACGTCCTGACTTTC.

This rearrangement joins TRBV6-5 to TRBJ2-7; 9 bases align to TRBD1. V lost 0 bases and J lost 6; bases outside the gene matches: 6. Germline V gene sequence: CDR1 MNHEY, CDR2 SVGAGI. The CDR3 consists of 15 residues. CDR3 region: CASSYSNDRGVEQYF. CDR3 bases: TGTGCCAGCAGTTACTCGAATGACAGGGGGGTCGAGCAGTACTTC.

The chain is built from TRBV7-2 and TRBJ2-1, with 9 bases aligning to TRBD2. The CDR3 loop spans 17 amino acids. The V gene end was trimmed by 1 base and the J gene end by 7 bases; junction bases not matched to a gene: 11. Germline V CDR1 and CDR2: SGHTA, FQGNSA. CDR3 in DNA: TGTGCCAGCAGCTTAGGGGGCGGGGGGGTTTTTTTGAATGAGCAGTTCTTC. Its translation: CASSLGGGGVFLNEQFF. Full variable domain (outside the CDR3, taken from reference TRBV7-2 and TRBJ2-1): GAGVSQSPSNKVTEKGKDVELRCDPISGHTALYWYRQSLGQGLEFLIYFQGNSAPDKSGLPSDRFSAERTGGSVSTLTIQRTQQEDSAVYLCASSLGGGGVFLNEQFFGPGTRLTVL.

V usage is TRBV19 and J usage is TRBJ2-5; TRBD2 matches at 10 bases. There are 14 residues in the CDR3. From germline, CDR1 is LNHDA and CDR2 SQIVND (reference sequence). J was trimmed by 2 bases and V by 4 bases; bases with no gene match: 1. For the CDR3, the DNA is TGTGCCAGTAGTACGGGACTAGCGCAAGAGACCCAGTACTTC. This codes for CASSTGLAQETQYF.

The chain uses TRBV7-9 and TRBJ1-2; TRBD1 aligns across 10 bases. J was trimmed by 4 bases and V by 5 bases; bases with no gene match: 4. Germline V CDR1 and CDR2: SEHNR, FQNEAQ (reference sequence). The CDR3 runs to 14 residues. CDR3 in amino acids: CASSEGQGIYGYTF. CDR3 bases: TGTGCCAGCAGCGAGGGACAGGGGATCTATGGCTACACCTTC. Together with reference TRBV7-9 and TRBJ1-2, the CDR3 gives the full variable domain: DTGVSQNPRHKITKRGQNVTFRCDPISEHNRLYWYRQTLGQGPEFLTYFQNEAQLEKSRLLSDRFSAERPKGSFSTLEIQRTEQGDSAMYLCASSEGQGIYGYTFGSGTRLTVV.

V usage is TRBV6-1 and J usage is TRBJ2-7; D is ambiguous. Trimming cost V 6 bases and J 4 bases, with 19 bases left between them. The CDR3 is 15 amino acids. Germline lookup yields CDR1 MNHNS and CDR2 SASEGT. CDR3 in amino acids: CASRELTRPYYEQYF. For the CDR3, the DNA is TGTGCCAGCAGGGAATTGACAAGGCCCTATTACGAGCAGTACTTC.

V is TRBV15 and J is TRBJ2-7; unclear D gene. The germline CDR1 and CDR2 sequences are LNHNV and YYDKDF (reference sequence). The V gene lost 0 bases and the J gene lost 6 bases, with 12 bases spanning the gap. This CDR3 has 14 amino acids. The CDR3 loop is CATSRDPRLGEQYF. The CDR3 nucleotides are TGTGCCACCAGCAGAGATCCGAGACTGGGCGAGCAGTACTTC.

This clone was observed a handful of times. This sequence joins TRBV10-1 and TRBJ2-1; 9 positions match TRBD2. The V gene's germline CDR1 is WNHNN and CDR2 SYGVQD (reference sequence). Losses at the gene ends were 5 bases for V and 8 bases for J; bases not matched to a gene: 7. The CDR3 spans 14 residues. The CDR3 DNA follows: TGCGCCAGCAGTAAGGCGGGGGGGATGTATGAGCAGTTCTTC. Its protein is CASSKAGGMYEQFF.

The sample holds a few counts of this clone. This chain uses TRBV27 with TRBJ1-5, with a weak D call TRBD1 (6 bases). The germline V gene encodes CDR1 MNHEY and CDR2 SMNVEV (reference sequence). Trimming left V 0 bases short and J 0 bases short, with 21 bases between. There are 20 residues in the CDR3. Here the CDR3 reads CASSLSLPGGGHYSNQPQHF. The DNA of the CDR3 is TGTGCCAGCAGTTTATCTCTTCCAGGCGGGGGACATTATAGCAATCAGCCCCAGCATTTT.

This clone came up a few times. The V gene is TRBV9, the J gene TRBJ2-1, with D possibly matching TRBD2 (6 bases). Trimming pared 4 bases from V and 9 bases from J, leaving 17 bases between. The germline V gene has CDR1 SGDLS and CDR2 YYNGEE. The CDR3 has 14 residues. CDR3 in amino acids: CASSLGASEGEQFF. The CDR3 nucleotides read TGTGCCAGCAGCCTTGGGGCTAGCGAGGGTGAGCAGTTCTTC.

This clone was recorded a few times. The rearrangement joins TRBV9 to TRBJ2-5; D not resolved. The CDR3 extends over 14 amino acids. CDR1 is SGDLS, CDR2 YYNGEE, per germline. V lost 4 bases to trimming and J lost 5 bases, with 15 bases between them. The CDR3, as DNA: TGTGCCAGCAGCCCCTGGTCAAGCCCGGAGACCCAGTACTTC. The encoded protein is CASSPWSSPETQYF.

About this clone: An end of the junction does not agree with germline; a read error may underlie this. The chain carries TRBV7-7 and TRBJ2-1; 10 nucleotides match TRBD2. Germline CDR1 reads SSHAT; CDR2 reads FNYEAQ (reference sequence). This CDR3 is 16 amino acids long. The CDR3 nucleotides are TGTGCTAGCAGCCCTAACCTAGCGGGGGTAAGCAATGAGCAGTTCTTC. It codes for CASSPNLAGVSNEQFF.

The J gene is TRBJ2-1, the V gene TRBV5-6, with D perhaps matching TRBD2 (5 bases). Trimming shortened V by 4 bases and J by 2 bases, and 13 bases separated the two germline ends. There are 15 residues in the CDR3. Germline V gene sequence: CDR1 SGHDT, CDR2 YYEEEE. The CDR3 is CASSPTWEPYNEQFF. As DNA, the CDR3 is TGTGCCAGCAGCCCTACGTGGGAGCCCTACAATGAGCAGTTCTTC.

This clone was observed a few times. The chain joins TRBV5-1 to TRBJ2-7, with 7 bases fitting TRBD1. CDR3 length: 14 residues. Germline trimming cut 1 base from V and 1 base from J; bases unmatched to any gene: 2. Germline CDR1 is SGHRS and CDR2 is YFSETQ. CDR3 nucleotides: TGCGCCAGCAGCTTGAGGGGACAGTCCTACGAGCAGTACTTC. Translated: CASSLRGQSYEQYF.

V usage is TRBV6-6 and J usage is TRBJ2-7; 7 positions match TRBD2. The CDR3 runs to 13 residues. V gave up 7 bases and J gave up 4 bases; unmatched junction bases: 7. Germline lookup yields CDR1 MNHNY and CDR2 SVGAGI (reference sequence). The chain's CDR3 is CASTPGRVYEQYF. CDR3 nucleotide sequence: TGTGCCAGCACCCCAGGGAGGGTATACGAGCAGTACTTC.

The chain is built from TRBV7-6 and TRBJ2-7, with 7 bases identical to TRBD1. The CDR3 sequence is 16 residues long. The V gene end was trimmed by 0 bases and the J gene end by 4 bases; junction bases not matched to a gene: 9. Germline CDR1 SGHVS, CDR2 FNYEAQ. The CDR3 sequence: CASSLAPLTGRYEQYF. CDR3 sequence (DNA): TGTGCCAGCAGCTTAGCTCCTCTGACAGGGCGGTACGAGCAGTACTTC.

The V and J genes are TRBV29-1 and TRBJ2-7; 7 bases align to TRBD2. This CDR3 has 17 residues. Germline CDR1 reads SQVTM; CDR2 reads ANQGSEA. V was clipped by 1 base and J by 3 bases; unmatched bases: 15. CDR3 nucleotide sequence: TGCAGCGTTGAAGCGGGAGGCGGGGCGTTAAGGGACTACGAGCAGTACTTC. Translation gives CSVEAGGGALRDYEQYF.

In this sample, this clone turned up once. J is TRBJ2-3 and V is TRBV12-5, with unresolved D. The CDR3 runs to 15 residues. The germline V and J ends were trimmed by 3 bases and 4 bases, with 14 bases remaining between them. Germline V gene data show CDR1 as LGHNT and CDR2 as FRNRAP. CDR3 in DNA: TGTGCTAGTGGTTTTGGGCAGATTACACCAGATACGCAGTATTTT. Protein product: CASGFGQITPDTQYF. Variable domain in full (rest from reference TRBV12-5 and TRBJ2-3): DARVTQTPRHKVTEMGQEVTMRCQPILGHNTVFWYRQTMMQGLELLAYFRNRAPLDDSGMPKDRFSAEMPDATLATLKIQPSEPRDSAVYFCASGFGQITPDTQYFGPGTRLTVL.

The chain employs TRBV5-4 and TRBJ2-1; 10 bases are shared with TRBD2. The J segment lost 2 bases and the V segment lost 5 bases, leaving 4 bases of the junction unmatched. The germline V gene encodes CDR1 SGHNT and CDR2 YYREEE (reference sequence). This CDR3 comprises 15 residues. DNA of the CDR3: TGTGCCAGCAGTCTAGCGGGGGTCCCCTACAATGAGCAGTTCTTC. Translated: CASSLAGVPYNEQFF.

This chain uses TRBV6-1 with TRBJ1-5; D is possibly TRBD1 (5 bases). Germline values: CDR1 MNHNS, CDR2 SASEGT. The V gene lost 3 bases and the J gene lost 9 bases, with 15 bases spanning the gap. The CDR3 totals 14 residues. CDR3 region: CASSEDMGFRPQHF. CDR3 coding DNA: TGTGCCAGCAGTGAGGACATGGGTTTTCGGCCCCAGCATTTT.

The CDR3 loop is CASRPPSGSGHTDTQYF. The CDR3 region has the DNA TGTGCCAGTAGACCCCCCAGCGGTAGCGGACATACAGATACGCAGTATTTT. V is TRBV19 and J is TRBJ2-3, with D possibly matching TRBD2 (6 bases). The V end was cut by 6 bases, the J end by 3 bases, with 22 bases between. In germline, CDR1 is LNHDA, CDR2 SQIVND (reference sequence). The CDR3 has 17 residues.

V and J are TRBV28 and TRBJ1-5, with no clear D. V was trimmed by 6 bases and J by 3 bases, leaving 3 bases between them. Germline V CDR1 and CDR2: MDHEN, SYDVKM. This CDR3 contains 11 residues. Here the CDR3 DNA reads TGTGCCAGCAGCAACAATCAGCCCCAGCATTTT. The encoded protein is CASSNNQPQHF.

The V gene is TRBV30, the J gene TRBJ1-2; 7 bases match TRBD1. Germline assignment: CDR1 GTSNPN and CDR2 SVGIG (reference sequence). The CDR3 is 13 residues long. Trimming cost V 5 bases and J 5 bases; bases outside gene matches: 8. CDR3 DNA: TGTGCCTGGGAGGGCAGGGGGACTTATGGCTACACCTTC. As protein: CAWEGRGTYGYTF. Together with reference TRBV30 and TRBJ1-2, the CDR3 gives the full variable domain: SQTIHQWPATLVQPVGSPLSLECTVEGTSNPNLYWYRQAAGRGLQLLFYSVGIGQISSEVPQNLSASRPQDRQFILSSKKLLLSDSGFYLCAWEGRGTYGYTFGSGTRLTVV.

CDR3 DNA sequence: TGTGCCAGCAGCTTGTTAAGGGGGCTAGGAACTGAAGCTTTCTTT. Translated, it gives CASSLLRGLGTEAFF. The genes are TRBV5-8 and TRBJ1-1; 7 nucleotides agree with TRBD1. V lost 1 base, J lost 5 bases, and 8 bases stayed unmatched. The CDR3 has 15 amino acids. Germline CDR1 SGHTS, CDR2 YDEGEE.

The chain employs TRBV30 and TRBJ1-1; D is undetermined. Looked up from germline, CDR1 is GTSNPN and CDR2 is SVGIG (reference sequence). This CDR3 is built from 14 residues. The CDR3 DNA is TGTGCGACCAAAGGAGGAAATATGAACACTGAAGCTTTCTTT. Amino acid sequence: CATKGGNMNTEAFF.

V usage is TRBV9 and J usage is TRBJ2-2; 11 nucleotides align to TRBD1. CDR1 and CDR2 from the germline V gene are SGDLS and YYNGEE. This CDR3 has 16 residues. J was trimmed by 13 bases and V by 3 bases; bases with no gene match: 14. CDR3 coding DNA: TGTGCCAGCAGCGGTCGGGCGGGACAGGGGGTATTCGGGCTGTTTTTT. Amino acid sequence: CASSGRAGQGVFGLFF.